This record looks at one TCR beta chain sequence and its context. This record comes from a study of cytomegalovirus exposure and HLA in healthy donors. Study-wide background: Drawn from HLA-typed donors, roughly 87 million unique TCRs were held in an early data release.

Both 60 Vbeta primers and 13 Jbeta primers went into the PCR. Per the authors' pipeline: Counted up in a later analysis, unique TCR beta chains came to about 80 million, with roughly 11 million shared. The repertoire was sequenced with immunoSEQ multiplex PCR; TCRdb's copy has only in-frame clones and lacks some. V, J and clone size derive from that table, while D and trimming were established from the DNA sequence. The repertoire consists of 130,000 or so clones, with over 80% occurring once and the leading ten covering 2.1%. Germline CDR1 SEHNR, CDR2 FQNEAQ (reference sequence). V shed 1 base and J shed 3 bases, with 10 bases lying between them. This CDR3 spans 14 amino acids. The study sampled nominally healthy donors, though unrecorded immune exposures were likely.

Sequenced sample: PBMCs. This clonotype originated in a young man in good health and CMV-seronegative. This chain links TRBV7-9 with TRBJ2-7; D uncertain. The CDR3 DNA reads TGTGCCAGCAGCTTAGGGGCAGAAAACTACGAGCAGTACTTC. It specifies CASSLGAENYEQYF.